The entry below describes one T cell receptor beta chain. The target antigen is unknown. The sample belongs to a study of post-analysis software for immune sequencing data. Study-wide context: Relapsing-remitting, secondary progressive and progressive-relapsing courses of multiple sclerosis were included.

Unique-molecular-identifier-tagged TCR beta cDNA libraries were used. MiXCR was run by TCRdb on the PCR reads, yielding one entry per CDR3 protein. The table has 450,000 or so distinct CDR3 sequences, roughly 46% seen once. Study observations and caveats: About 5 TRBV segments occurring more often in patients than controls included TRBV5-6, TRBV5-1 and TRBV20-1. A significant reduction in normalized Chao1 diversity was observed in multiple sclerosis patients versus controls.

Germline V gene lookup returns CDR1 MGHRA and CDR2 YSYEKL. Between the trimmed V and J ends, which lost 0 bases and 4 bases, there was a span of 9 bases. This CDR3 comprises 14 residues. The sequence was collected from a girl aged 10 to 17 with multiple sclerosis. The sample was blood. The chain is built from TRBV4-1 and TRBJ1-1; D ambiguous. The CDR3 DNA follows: TGCGCCAGCAGCCAAGATCCAACGACCACTGAAGCTTTCTTT. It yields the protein CASSQDPTTTEAFF.